This T cell receptor (beta chain) was documented in a study of T cells after yellow fever vaccination. Study outcomes and limitations: Abundant clonotypes from the bulk population could contaminate FACS-sorted repertoires. The study re-detected most primary-vaccination clones after the booster (roughly 95% CD4, almost 90% CD8).

The CDR3 has 13 amino acids. Trimming took off 7 bases at V and 3 bases at J, with 10 bases between the two ends. Germline V gene lookup returns CDR1 SEHNR and CDR2 FQNEAQ (reference sequence). Ten or more counts support this clonotype. Its antigen is unknown. TCRdb called the 5' RACE reads again in MiXCR, with one record for every CDR3 protein. The sample yields some 110,000 distinct CDR3 sequences, 6.5% to 9% seen once. The sequencing used CD8+ T cells sorted from PBMCs, collected 45 days after the yellow fever booster vaccination. The sequence derives from a man aged 25-45 years who received the YFV17D yellow fever vaccine. This chain joins TRBV7-9 and TRBJ2-4; D uncertain. The chain's CDR3 is CASIPSGKNIQYF. The CDR3 nucleotides read TGTGCCAGCATTCCGTCGGGCAAAAACATTCAGTACTTC. Full variable domain (remainder filled in from reference TRBV7-9 and TRBJ2-4): DTGVSQNPRHKITKRGQNVTFRCDPISEHNRLYWYRQTLGQGPEFLTYFQNEAQLEKSRLLSDRFSAERPKGSFSTLEIQRTEQGDSAMYLCASIPSGKNIQYFGAGTRLSVL.